Each of the 13 T cell receptor beta chains below was sequenced from the same sample in a study of T cells expressing NK-cell markers (dated by TCRdb to 2018 to 2021). The library came from 5' RACE. The sequencing machine was an Illumina HiSeq 2000. Each CDR3 protein sequence appears as one entry after TCRdb reprocessed the reads, and no DNA is included. The table for this sample shows around 380,000 distinct CDR3 sequences. Of the sample, around 10% falls within the top ten clones. The sequenced sample was blood T cells: a sorted CD56 or NKG2C T cell subset, CD4+ or CD8+ T cells, or bulk PBMC T cells (not recorded which). The receptors stem from a woman aged 50 to 65 in good health. Donor details come from another sample of the same person, matched by shared clones.

The V and J genes are TRBV7-9 and TRBJ2-5; as DNA is missing, the TRBD1 call by TCRdb cannot be tested. Germline V gene sequence: CDR1 SEHNR, CDR2 FQNEAQ (reference sequence). This CDR3 contains 14 residues. This chain's CDR3 is CASRLGQGQETQYF. Drawing the rest from reference TRBV7-9 and TRBJ2-5, the complete variable domain is DTGVSQNPRHKITKRGQNVTFRCDPISEHNRLYWYRQTLGQGPEFLTYFQNEAQLEKSRLLSDRFSAERPKGSFSTLEIQRTEQGDSAMYLCASRLGQGQETQYFGPGTRLLVL.

The V gene is TRBV10-2, the J gene TRBJ2-1. CDR1 and CDR2 from the germline V gene are WSHSY and SAAADI. CDR3 length equals 13 residues. The CDR3 is CASSGSNNGEQFF.

This chain connects TRBV29-1 to TRBJ2-7. Germline V gene sequence: CDR1 SQVTM, CDR2 ANQGSEA. This CDR3 is built from 13 residues. CDR3: CSVVATPYEEQYF.

The genes are TRBV4-2 and TRBJ2-1; the D gene TCRdb calls, TRBD2, cannot be checked with no DNA. Germline V gene lookup returns CDR1 LGHNA and CDR2 YNFKEQ. The CDR3 sequence is 17 residues long. CDR3 protein: CASSPLGGSGTYNEQFF.

The V call is TRBV6-6, the J call TRBJ1-4. The germline V gene encodes CDR1 MNHNY and CDR2 SVGAGI (reference sequence). The CDR3 has 16 residues. The CDR3 loop is CASTPIEGFSSEKLFF.

The chain carries TRBV12-3 or TRBV12-4 and TRBJ1-1; no DNA is available, so the TRBD1 call from TCRdb remains unchecked. The CDR3 runs to 15 residues. CDR3 region: CASSWRQGGNTEAFF.

V and J are TRBV12-3 or TRBV12-4 and TRBJ2-1; without DNA, the TCRdb call of TRBD1 cannot be checked. The CDR3 contains 13 residues. CDR3 in amino acids: CASKGTTYNEQFF.

The chain is built from TRBV6-1 and TRBJ2-1; the TCRdb call, TRBD2, lacks DNA for checking. Germline CDR1 MNHNS, CDR2 SASEGT. This CDR3 has 16 residues. The CDR3 here is CASSESGLAVNNEQFF.

This chain uses TRBV28 with TRBJ2-4; TCRdb indicates TRBD2, and absent DNA this call remains unverified. The germline V gene encodes CDR1 MDHEN and CDR2 SYDVKM. This CDR3 has 17 amino acids. This CDR3 is CASSLTSLNSAKNIQYF.

The V call is TRBV12-3 or TRBV12-4, the J call TRBJ1-3; TCRdb designates TRBD1, a call that cannot be tested without DNA. This CDR3 contains 15 residues. The chain's CDR3 is CASSKQAISGNTIYF.

The chain is built from TRBV12-3 or TRBV12-4 and TRBJ1-1. The CDR3 consists of 16 residues. The CDR3 sequence is CASSLDGGTSTAQAFF.

The chain uses TRBV9 and TRBJ2-3. The CDR3 length is 14 residues. Per the germline V gene, CDR1 is SGDLS and CDR2 is YYNGEE. The CDR3: CASSVGQITDTQYF.

The rearrangement uses TRBV19 and TRBJ2-7; the D call from TCRdb, TRBD1, cannot be confirmed without DNA. The CDR3 length is 14 residues. Germline V CDR1 and CDR2: LNHDA, SQIVND (reference sequence). This CDR3 is CASSPGQGRSEQYF.